The clone carrying this T cell receptor (beta chain) was recorded only once. The data stem from a study of blood T cell repertoires in COVID-19. Looking at the study overall: Samples representing acute and convalescent COVID-19 were sourced from the United States, Italy and Spain.

Authors' data handling: By means of reference gene primer amplification, nucleated cell counts were estimated. Generated by immunoSEQ multiplex PCR, the TCRdb table keeps only in-frame clones and is missing some. Clone size and the V and J calls come from that table; the DNA yielded D and trimming. This sample has some 230,000 clones, with over 75% found just once. Per the germline V gene, CDR1 is SGHTA and CDR2 is FQGTGA. V shed 5 bases, J shed 4 bases, and the junction held 16 bases outside the gene matches. This CDR3 has 19 amino acids. Living in 24 US areas, the participants were between roughly 18 and 90 years of age.

Sequences were obtained from PBMCs or T cells enriched from blood (not recorded which). This chain connects TRBV7-3 to TRBJ2-2, with 10 bases that match TRBD1. This receptor was obtained from a woman aged 18-29 years in a cohort exposed to, infected with or recovered from COVID-19 (not recorded which). The CDR3 nucleotides are TGTGCCAGCAGCCCACACTCCGGGACAGGGGCATTGAGCACCGGGGAGCTGTTTTTT. The encoded protein is CASSPHSGTGALSTGELFF.